The rows below give T cell receptor beta chains drawn from one sample of a study of T cell changes during pregnancy in multiple sclerosis. Repertoires were generated with immunoSEQ multiplex PCR, while TCRdb's copy carries only in-frame clones and drops some. The repertoire holds tens of thousands of clones, with roughly 93% as singletons. The specimen was CD8+ T cells from peripheral blood mononuclear cells, collected after pregnancy. The receptor source for this set is a female donor with multiple sclerosis, enrolled in a pregnancy study. Each CDR3 is given with its conserved first and last residue. Fields, in order: D gene, J gene, V gene, clone size, CDR3 DNA, CDR3 protein. D genes are given only for firm matches. The size entry is marked missing in some rows and otherwise reads once, few, many or a size class.

d_gene: NA; j_gene: TRBJ1-1; v_gene: TRBV11-2; abundance: NA; CDR3nt: TGTGCCAGCAGCCTCAGACCCGGGATCGACACTGAAGCTTTCTTT; CDR3aa: CASSLRPGIDTEAFF
d_gene: NA; j_gene: TRBJ1-1; v_gene: TRBV19; abundance: NA; CDR3nt: TGTGCCAGTAGTCCGGGGATAAGTGAAGCTTTCTTT; CDR3aa: CASSPGISEAFF
d_gene: NA; j_gene: TRBJ2-3; v_gene: TRBV29-1; abundance: NA; CDR3nt: TGCAGCGCCCGAGGACCAGCGGCTAGCACAGATACGCAGTATTTT; CDR3aa: CSARGPAASTDTQYF
d_gene: TRBD2; j_gene: TRBJ2-1; v_gene: TRBV13; abundance: NA; CDR3nt: TGTGCCAGCAGCCACAGACTAGCGGGAGGGCATGAGCAGTTCTTC; CDR3aa: CASSHRLAGGHEQFF
d_gene: NA; j_gene: TRBJ2-1; v_gene: TRBV14; abundance: NA; CDR3nt: TGTGCCAGCAGCCAAGATCTCGGCGGGATTAACTCCTACAATGAGCAGTTCTTC; CDR3aa: CASSQDLGGINSYNEQFF
d_gene: TRBD2; j_gene: TRBJ2-1; v_gene: TRBV27; abundance: NA; CDR3nt: TGTGCCAGCAGTTCGAGAGGCGGGAGGATGGCCGACCATGAGCAGTTCTTC; CDR3aa: CASSSRGGRMADHEQFF
d_gene: NA; j_gene: TRBJ1-1; v_gene: TRBV21-1; abundance: few; CDR3nt: TGTGCCATCGAACTTAGGACAGTGAACACTGAAGCTTTCTTT; CDR3aa: CAIELRTVNTEAFF
d_gene: NA; j_gene: TRBJ2-4; v_gene: TRBV9; abundance: NA; CDR3nt: TGTGCCAGCAGCCCACCGGGACAAAAAAACATTCAGTACTTC; CDR3aa: CASSPPGQKNIQYF
d_gene: NA; j_gene: TRBJ2-5; v_gene: TRBV6-5; abundance: NA; CDR3nt: TGTGCCAGCAGTTACTCTCAGAAGGAGACCCAGTACTTC; CDR3aa: CASSYSQKETQYF
d_gene: TRBD1; j_gene: TRBJ1-1; v_gene: TRBV6-4; abundance: NA; CDR3nt: TGTGCCAGCAGTTCAACAGGGGCTAGCACTGAAGCTTTCTTT; CDR3aa: CASSSTGASTEAFF
d_gene: TRBD2; j_gene: TRBJ2-7; v_gene: TRBV9; abundance: NA; CDR3nt: TGTGCCAGCAGCGCTAGCGGGGGGGCCTACGAGCAGTACTTC; CDR3aa: CASSASGGAYEQYF
d_gene: NA; j_gene: TRBJ2-2; v_gene: TRBV4-3; abundance: NA; CDR3nt: TGCGCCAGCAGCCAAGATGGCAGGGGCGGCACCGGGGAGCTGTTTTTT; CDR3aa: CASSQDGRGGTGELFF
d_gene: TRBD2; j_gene: TRBJ2-7; v_gene: TRBV6-6; abundance: few; CDR3nt: TGTGCCAGCACAGGACTAGCGGGAGAAGAGTACTTC; CDR3aa: CASTGLAGEEYF
d_gene: TRBD1; j_gene: TRBJ1-5; v_gene: TRBV7-9; abundance: few; CDR3nt: TGTGCCAGCAGTTTTGACAGGGAGAGCAATCAGCCCCAGCATTTT; CDR3aa: CASSFDRESNQPQHF
d_gene: NA; j_gene: TRBJ1-6; v_gene: TRBV7-9; abundance: NA; CDR3nt: TGTGCCAGCAGCGGGGGGGCCGGGTCGGGGGCTAATTCACCCCTCCACTTT; CDR3aa: CASSGGAGSGANSPLHF
d_gene: TRBD2; j_gene: TRBJ2-7; v_gene: TRBV27; abundance: NA; CDR3nt: TGTGCCAGCGGGGGTGGGGGGGGGTGGAGAGAGCAGTACTTC; CDR3aa: CASGGGGGWREQYF
d_gene: NA; j_gene: TRBJ1-2; v_gene: TRBV2; abundance: NA; CDR3nt: TGTGCCAGAAGGCAGGAAATCAACTATGGCTACACCTTC; CDR3aa: CARRQEINYGYTF
d_gene: NA; j_gene: TRBJ2-7; v_gene: TRBV27; abundance: NA; CDR3nt: TGTGCCAGCAGTTTCGACAGACTCTCCTACGAGCAGTACTTC; CDR3aa: CASSFDRLSYEQYF
d_gene: NA; j_gene: TRBJ2-1; v_gene: TRBV13; abundance: NA; CDR3nt: TGTGCCAGCAGCTTAGTGGGGGCCCTTTTAAATGAGCAGTTCTTC; CDR3aa: CASSLVGALLNEQFF
d_gene: TRBD1; j_gene: TRBJ1-1; v_gene: TRBV5-4; abundance: NA; CDR3nt: TGTGCCAGCAGCAAGAGACAGGGGATTACTGAAGCTTTCTTT; CDR3aa: CASSKRQGITEAFF
d_gene: NA; j_gene: TRBJ1-1; v_gene: TRBV7-9; abundance: few; CDR3nt: TGTGCCAGCAGCTACCCGGGGGATACTGAAGCTTTCTTT; CDR3aa: CASSYPGDTEAFF
d_gene: TRBD1; j_gene: TRBJ2-3; v_gene: TRBV7-8; abundance: NA; CDR3nt: TGTGCCAGCAGCTGGGACAGGAGGACAGATACGCAGTATTTT; CDR3aa: CASSWDRRTDTQYF
d_gene: TRBD1; j_gene: TRBJ1-1; v_gene: TRBV6-6; abundance: NA; CDR3nt: TGTGCCAGCAGTTACATTCAGGGGGCATACACTGAAGCTTTCTTT; CDR3aa: CASSYIQGAYTEAFF
d_gene: NA; j_gene: TRBJ2-3; v_gene: TRBV7-3; abundance: NA; CDR3nt: TGTGCCAGCAGCCTTGCCGGACACCCGAAGGATACGCAGTATTTT; CDR3aa: CASSLAGHPKDTQYF
d_gene: TRBD1; j_gene: TRBJ1-4; v_gene: TRBV19; abundance: NA; CDR3nt: TGTGCCAGTAGTATTTACAGGGGAGAAGGAGAAAAACTGTTTTTT; CDR3aa: CASSIYRGEGEKLFF
d_gene: TRBD2; j_gene: TRBJ2-1; v_gene: TRBV19; abundance: NA; CDR3nt: TGTGCCAGTAGTATAGGACTAGCAAATGAGCAGTTCTTC; CDR3aa: CASSIGLANEQFF
d_gene: NA; j_gene: TRBJ2-1; v_gene: TRBV7-3; abundance: NA; CDR3nt: TGTGCCAGCAGCTCTGGACTGGAGAACAATGAGCAGTTCTTC; CDR3aa: CASSSGLENNEQFF
d_gene: TRBD1; j_gene: TRBJ1-5; v_gene: TRBV5-1; abundance: NA; CDR3nt: TGCGCCAGCAGCTTGGTCCCACAGGGGCCGGGGCGCAATCAGCCCCAGCATTTT; CDR3aa: CASSLVPQGPGRNQPQHF
d_gene: TRBD2; j_gene: TRBJ2-3; v_gene: TRBV28; abundance: NA; CDR3nt: TGTGCCAGCAGTTTTGTGGCGGGAGCTCTCACAGATACGCAGTATTTT; CDR3aa: CASSFVAGALTDTQYF
d_gene: TRBD2; j_gene: TRBJ2-2; v_gene: TRBV27; abundance: NA; CDR3nt: TGTGCCACCGGACTAGCGGGAAACACCGGGGAGCTGTTTTTT; CDR3aa: CATGLAGNTGELFF
d_gene: NA; j_gene: TRBJ2-4; v_gene: TRBV28; abundance: NA; CDR3nt: TGTGCCAGCACCCGAATGGCAGCGATAGCCAAAAACATTCAGTACTTC; CDR3aa: CASTRMAAIAKNIQYF
d_gene: TRBD2; j_gene: TRBJ2-1; v_gene: TRBV27; abundance: NA; CDR3nt: TGTGCCAGCAGTTCCGGGACTAGCGGGAGAAATGAGCAGTTCTTC; CDR3aa: CASSSGTSGRNEQFF
d_gene: TRBD1; j_gene: TRBJ2-5; v_gene: TRBV27; abundance: NA; CDR3nt: TGTGCCAGCAGGGAACAGGGGGAAGAGACCCAGTACTTC; CDR3aa: CASREQGEETQYF
d_gene: NA; j_gene: TRBJ1-1; v_gene: TRBV7-2; abundance: NA; CDR3nt: TGTGCCAGCAGCCCGATGGCACAGGCTAACACTGAAGCTTTCTTT; CDR3aa: CASSPMAQANTEAFF
d_gene: TRBD1; j_gene: TRBJ2-1; v_gene: TRBV28; abundance: NA; CDR3nt: TGTGCCAGCAGCCCCTCCCCATACAGGGGCCGGTACAATGAGCAGTTCTTC; CDR3aa: CASSPSPYRGRYNEQFF
d_gene: TRBD2; j_gene: TRBJ2-1; v_gene: TRBV2; abundance: NA; CDR3nt: TGTGCCAGCAGTGCTCTTAGCGGGAGAATGGACAATGAGCAGTTCTTC; CDR3aa: CASSALSGRMDNEQFF
d_gene: NA; j_gene: TRBJ2-1; v_gene: TRBV7-9; abundance: NA; CDR3nt: TGTGCCAGCAGCTCCCCGGGGAATGAGCAGTTCTTC; CDR3aa: CASSSPGNEQFF
d_gene: NA; j_gene: TRBJ2-7; v_gene: TRBV2; abundance: NA; CDR3nt: TGTGCCAGCGGCCAGGGGGGCACATACGAGCAGTACTTC; CDR3aa: CASGQGGTYEQYF
d_gene: TRBD1; j_gene: TRBJ1-5; v_gene: TRBV18; abundance: NA; CDR3nt: TGTGCCAGCGCACAGGGGAGCAATCAGCCCCAGCATTTT; CDR3aa: CASAQGSNQPQHF
d_gene: TRBD1; j_gene: TRBJ2-7; v_gene: TRBV27; abundance: NA; CDR3nt: TGTGCCAGCAGCGCGCGACAGGGTTTCTCCTACGAGCAGTACTTC; CDR3aa: CASSARQGFSYEQYF
d_gene: TRBD2; j_gene: TRBJ2-1; v_gene: TRBV10-3; abundance: NA; CDR3nt: TGTGCCATCAGTGATAGCGGGGCAGGGGCCAATGAGCAGTTCTTC; CDR3aa: CAISDSGAGANEQFF
d_gene: NA; j_gene: TRBJ1-2; v_gene: TRBV11-2; abundance: NA; CDR3nt: TGTGCCAGCAGCAGAGGAGTCCCGGCGATCTACTATGGCTACACCTTC; CDR3aa: CASSRGVPAIYYGYTF
d_gene: NA; j_gene: TRBJ1-1; v_gene: TRBV18; abundance: NA; CDR3nt: TGTGCCAGCTCACCACCGTCCCAGGGATTAGAAGCTTTCTTT; CDR3aa: CASSPPSQGLEAFF
d_gene: NA; j_gene: TRBJ1-5; v_gene: TRBV9; abundance: NA; CDR3nt: TGTGCCAGCAGCGTAGGGGGCCAGTTCAATCAGCCCCAGCATTTT; CDR3aa: CASSVGGQFNQPQHF
d_gene: TRBD2; j_gene: TRBJ2-7; v_gene: TRBV7-8; abundance: once; CDR3nt: TGTGCCAGCAGCTTATATGCTAGCGGGTCTTACGAGCAGTACTTC; CDR3aa: CASSLYASGSYEQYF
d_gene: NA; j_gene: TRBJ2-7; v_gene: TRBV27; abundance: NA; CDR3nt: TGTGCCAGCAGTTTATCAGCCTCCTACGAGCAGTACTTC; CDR3aa: CASSLSASYEQYF
d_gene: NA; j_gene: TRBJ2-5; v_gene: TRBV30; abundance: once; CDR3nt: TGTGCCTGGAGCTTCTCACGTGGGAGGAGAGAGACCCAGTACTTC; CDR3aa: CAWSFSRGRRETQYF
d_gene: TRBD1; j_gene: TRBJ2-3; v_gene: TRBV27; abundance: once; CDR3nt: TGTGCCAGCAGTTTATTCACAGGGGGTAGAGATACGCAGTATTTT; CDR3aa: CASSLFTGGRDTQYF
d_gene: TRBD1; j_gene: TRBJ1-2; v_gene: TRBV6-4; abundance: NA; CDR3nt: TGTGCCAGCAGTGACTCAGGGGACAGAGGTGGCTACACCTTC; CDR3aa: CASSDSGDRGGYTF
d_gene: TRBD2; j_gene: TRBJ2-1; v_gene: TRBV11-1; abundance: NA; CDR3nt: TGTGCCAGCGGGACTAGCGGGAGCTACGATGAGCAGTTCTTC; CDR3aa: CASGTSGSYDEQFF
d_gene: TRBD1; j_gene: TRBJ2-7; v_gene: TRBV13; abundance: NA; CDR3nt: TGTGCCAGCAGCGCGACAGGGGTCCCCTACGAGCAGTACTTC; CDR3aa: CASSATGVPYEQYF
d_gene: NA; j_gene: TRBJ2-1; v_gene: TRBV27; abundance: NA; CDR3nt: TGTGCCAGCTGGACTACCGAGATAAGCCGCTACAATGAGCAGTTCTTC; CDR3aa: CASWTTEISRYNEQFF
d_gene: NA; j_gene: TRBJ1-1; v_gene: TRBV7-2; abundance: NA; CDR3nt: TGTGCCAGCAGCTTAGGGGGAGTTGAAGCTTTCTTT; CDR3aa: CASSLGGVEAFF